This T cell receptor beta chain was sequenced for a study of cytomegalovirus exposure and HLA in healthy donors. The PCR used 60 Vbeta and 13 Jbeta primers. Measured with immunoSEQ multiplex PCR; TCRdb has only the in-frame clones, and not every one. The sample has 180,000 or so clones, over 75% seen once. Note on this clone: Its antigen remains unknown.

CDR3 length equals 15 residues. Study results and caveats: The HLA-A and HLA-B alleles of most subjects were reportedly predicted accurately from TCR beta sequences. In an earlier analysis, productive rearrangement rates for most beta V segments clustered near 87% or 30%.

At the time of sampling, donors were nominally healthy, though unrecorded immune exposures were likely. The rearrangement uses TRBV21-1 and TRBJ1-3; no DNA check was done on the table's D call, TRBD1. TRBV21-1 is marked as a pseudogene. The source is a man aged 18 to 29 in good health and CMV-seropositive. The sequencing input was PBMCs. The CDR3 loop is CASSTGQGAGNTIYF. The CDR3, as DNA: TGTGCCAGCAGCACGGGACAGGGAGCAGGAAACACCATATATTTT.